The 5 T cell receptor beta chains below come from one sample, sequenced in a study of shared clonotypes between healthy human individuals. Some clones are missing from TCRdb's copy, which holds only in-frame ones; the method was immunoSEQ multiplex PCR. The data contain 650,000 to 800,000 clones, roughly 72% of them singletons. The sample was memory CD4+ T cells sorted from blood. Regarding subset: CD45RA-negative fraction. The receptors derive from a woman in her twenties or thirties in good health.

The rearrangement joins TRBV10-3 to TRBJ2-6; D unclear. The CDR3 contains 16 residues. Germline values: CDR1 ENHRY, CDR2 SYGVKD. The germline V and J ends were trimmed by 2 bases and 3 bases, with 11 bases remaining between them. The CDR3 protein is CAISENPGVGANVLTF. The CDR3 DNA is TGTGCCATCAGTGAGAACCCTGGGGTTGGGGCCAACGTCCTGACTTTC.

CDR3 bases: TGTGCCAGCACCCTTGCCCAGGCGACCTACGAGCAGTACTTC. Protein product: CASTLAQATYEQYF. The V and J genes are TRBV28 and TRBJ2-7; D gene unclear. The germline V gene encodes CDR1 MDHEN and CDR2 SYDVKM. The CDR3 spans 14 residues. V dropped 7 bases and J dropped 2 bases, with 15 bases sitting between them.

V and J are TRBV28 and TRBJ1-1, with D possibly being TRBD1 (5 bases). V was shortened by 7 bases and J by 10 bases, with 16 bases between the two germline ends. CDR3 length: 12 residues. The germline V gene has CDR1 MDHEN and CDR2 SYDVKM. The CDR3 here is CASTSRSGSAFF. The CDR3 bases are TGTGCCAGCACCTCAAGGTCAGGGTCAGCTTTCTTT.

V gene TRBV11-3 combines with J gene TRBJ2-5, with TRBD2 identical over 9 bases. The CDR3 runs to 16 residues. The trim removed 5 bases at V and 1 base at J, leaving 8 bases unmatched. In germline, CDR1 is SGHNT, CDR2 YENEEA. The CDR3 sequence is CASSPEGGRAQETQYF. The DNA of the CDR3 is TGTGCCAGCAGCCCTGAGGGCGGGAGGGCCCAAGAGACCCAGTACTTC. The full variable domain, its missing parts supplied by reference TRBV11-3 and TRBJ2-5, is EAGVVQSPRYKIIEKKQPVAFWCNPISGHNTLYWYLQNLGQGPELLIRYENEEAVDDSQLPKDRFSAERLKGVDSTLKIQPAELGDSAVYLCASSPEGGRAQETQYFGPGTRLLVL.

The chain combines TRBV5-5 with TRBJ2-7, with D maybe TRBD1 (5 bases). V lost 2 bases and J 6 bases, leaving 15 bases between the germline ends. CDR3 length equals 14 residues. Germline CDR1 reads SGHKS; CDR2 reads YYEKEE (reference sequence). The CDR3 DNA sequence: TGTGCCAGCAGCTTCATGCAGGGCCGGGTCGAGCAGTACTTC. It specifies CASSFMQGRVEQYF. Full variable domain (remainder filled in from reference TRBV5-5 and TRBJ2-7): DAGVTQSPTHLIKTRGQQVTLRCSPISGHKSVSWYQQVLGQGPQFIFQYYEKEERGRGNFPDRFSARQFPNYSSELNVNALLLGDSALYLCASSFMQGRVEQYFGPGTRLTVT.